A selection of T cell receptor beta chains follows, all from one sample in a study of T cells in Graves' hyperthyroidism and ophthalmopathy. Each CDR3 protein gets one entry after TCRdb re-called the multiplex PCR reads with MiXCR. This sample has tens of thousands of distinct CDR3 sequences, with around 53% found just once. Input material: blood. The receptors originated from a woman between 40 and 55 years old with Graves' ophthalmopathy. The CDR3 runs from the conserved cysteine through the conserved F or W. The D gene is left open where the match is weak. Clone size is shown for a subset of rows, as once, few, many or a class of expanded clone.

clone size: many; D gene: TRBD1; CDR3 length: 15; V gene: TRBV7-3; J gene: TRBJ1-1; CDR3 protein: CASSPRQGANTEAFF
clone size: .; D gene: TRBD2; CDR3 length: 15; V gene: TRBV6-1; J gene: TRBJ2-7; CDR3 protein: CASSGTSGGAETQYF
clone size: once; D gene: .; CDR3 length: 11; V gene: TRBV7-9; J gene: TRBJ2-7; CDR3 protein: CVSSQAYEQYF
clone size: .; D gene: .; CDR3 length: 14; V gene: TRBV24-1; J gene: TRBJ1-6; CDR3 protein: CATSDRTVNSPLHF
clone size: .; D gene: TRBD1; CDR3 length: 14; V gene: TRBV7-2; J gene: TRBJ1-1; CDR3 protein: CASSSWVGGNEAFF
clone size: many; D gene: TRBD1; CDR3 length: 17; V gene: TRBV7-2; J gene: TRBJ2-3; CDR3 protein: CASSLSGTGSPSDTQYF
clone size: many; D gene: .; CDR3 length: 13; V gene: TRBV20-1; J gene: TRBJ1-1; CDR3 protein: CSAIKGDVTEAFF
clone size: .; D gene: .; CDR3 length: 12; V gene: TRBV7-3; J gene: TRBJ2-1; CDR3 protein: CASSRYNDEQFF
clone size: few; D gene: TRBD1; CDR3 length: 16; V gene: TRBV2; J gene: TRBJ1-3; CDR3 protein: CASSTPGQGAGNTIYF
clone size: many; D gene: TRBD2; CDR3 length: 16; V gene: TRBV5-4; J gene: TRBJ2-1; CDR3 protein: CASLSGGATPYNEQFF
clone size: .; D gene: TRBD1; CDR3 length: 12; V gene: TRBV7-2; J gene: TRBJ2-5; CDR3 protein: CASSLVTGGQYF
clone size: .; D gene: .; CDR3 length: 12; V gene: TRBV7-2; J gene: TRBJ1-2; CDR3 protein: CASSPSDAGYTF
clone size: .; D gene: .; CDR3 length: 13; V gene: TRBV19; J gene: TRBJ1-1; CDR3 protein: CASSKQLNTEAFF
clone size: few; D gene: .; CDR3 length: 12; V gene: TRBV7-6; J gene: TRBJ2-2; CDR3 protein: CASSSSTGELFF
clone size: .; D gene: .; CDR3 length: 14; V gene: TRBV9; J gene: TRBJ2-3; CDR3 protein: CASSSGPKNNEQYF
clone size: .; D gene: .; CDR3 length: 13; V gene: TRBV15; J gene: TRBJ1-5; CDR3 protein: CATSSGSGQPQHF
clone size: .; D gene: TRBD2; CDR3 length: 17; V gene: TRBV7-2; J gene: TRBJ2-1; CDR3 protein: CASSLSLGLAGGVTQFF
clone size: many; D gene: TRBD2; CDR3 length: 16; V gene: TRBV9; J gene: TRBJ2-3; CDR3 protein: CASSVGVAGVTDTQYF
clone size: many; D gene: .; CDR3 length: 15; V gene: TRBV6-5; J gene: TRBJ2-5; CDR3 protein: CASSYSNGGVETQYF
clone size: many; D gene: .; CDR3 length: 16; V gene: TRBV12-3/TRBV12-4; J gene: TRBJ2-1; CDR3 protein: CASSLAFTSTTNEQFF
clone size: many; D gene: TRBD1; CDR3 length: 13; V gene: TRBV7-6; J gene: TRBJ1-1; CDR3 protein: CASSETGVTEAFF
clone size: .; D gene: .; CDR3 length: 13; V gene: TRBV5-1; J gene: TRBJ2-7; CDR3 protein: CASSNRVTYEQYF
clone size: .; D gene: .; CDR3 length: 12; V gene: TRBV2; J gene: TRBJ2-3; CDR3 protein: CASSGGTDTQYF
clone size: .; D gene: TRBD2; CDR3 length: 15; V gene: TRBV6-5; J gene: TRBJ2-2; CDR3 protein: CASNLAGTNTGELFF
clone size: many; D gene: .; CDR3 length: 17; V gene: TRBV5-1; J gene: TRBJ2-5; CDR3 protein: CASSRGEGAKYQETQYF
clone size: many; D gene: .; CDR3 length: 14; V gene: TRBV28; J gene: TRBJ1-5; CDR3 protein: CASSLTGEIQPQHF
clone size: many; D gene: TRBD2; CDR3 length: 15; V gene: TRBV6-2/TRBV6-3; J gene: TRBJ2-2; CDR3 protein: CASSYLVGGAGELFF
clone size: .; D gene: .; CDR3 length: 14; V gene: TRBV12-3/TRBV12-4; J gene: TRBJ1-5; CDR3 protein: CASGLGGGNQPPHF
clone size: many; D gene: .; CDR3 length: 14; V gene: TRBV7-3; J gene: TRBJ2-5; CDR3 protein: CASSFRAGSETQYF
clone size: many; D gene: TRBD1; CDR3 length: 17; V gene: TRBV5-1; J gene: TRBJ2-7; CDR3 protein: CASSLVDRDRESYEQYF
clone size: .; D gene: .; CDR3 length: 14; V gene: TRBV29-1; J gene: TRBJ2-7; CDR3 protein: CSVEPPGQVNEQYF
clone size: .; D gene: TRBD2; CDR3 length: 14; V gene: TRBV7-6; J gene: TRBJ2-7; CDR3 protein: CASSSPSGAGEQYF
clone size: .; D gene: .; CDR3 length: 13; V gene: TRBV2; J gene: TRBJ2-5; CDR3 protein: CASSLDPPMTQYF
clone size: .; D gene: .; CDR3 length: 11; V gene: TRBV10-3; J gene: TRBJ2-1; CDR3 protein: CAISGRGGQFF
clone size: .; D gene: .; CDR3 length: 12; V gene: TRBV10-3; J gene: TRBJ2-3; CDR3 protein: CAISELGDTQYF
clone size: many; D gene: TRBD1; CDR3 length: 14; V gene: TRBV5-1; J gene: TRBJ1-6; CDR3 protein: CASSNRDSNSPLHF
clone size: many; D gene: TRBD2; CDR3 length: 16; V gene: TRBV12-3/TRBV12-4; J gene: TRBJ2-1; CDR3 protein: CASSLARSGGMNEQFF
clone size: once; D gene: .; CDR3 length: 12; V gene: TRBV7-2; J gene: TRBJ1-5; CDR3 protein: CASSFRDQPQHF
clone size: few; D gene: TRBD2; CDR3 length: 12; V gene: TRBV7-2; J gene: TRBJ2-3; CDR3 protein: CASRIAGDTQYF
clone size: .; D gene: .; CDR3 length: 20; V gene: TRBV4-3; J gene: TRBJ1-2; CDR3 protein: CASSQRYQGRAGISSGGYTF
clone size: .; D gene: TRBD1; CDR3 length: 12; V gene: TRBV2; J gene: TRBJ1-2; CDR3 protein: CASSETGFGYTF
clone size: .; D gene: .; CDR3 length: 16; V gene: TRBV25-1; J gene: TRBJ2-6; CDR3 protein: CASSPAAGTGANVLTF
clone size: .; D gene: .; CDR3 length: 12; V gene: TRBV20-1; J gene: TRBJ2-1; CDR3 protein: CSAEDRNNEQFF
clone size: .; D gene: TRBD2; CDR3 length: 13; V gene: TRBV20-1; J gene: TRBJ2-3; CDR3 protein: CSARDPGGDTQYF
clone size: few; D gene: .; CDR3 length: 17; V gene: TRBV4-3; J gene: TRBJ1-2; CDR3 protein: CASSQDGETVKVRGYTF
clone size: many; D gene: .; CDR3 length: 14; V gene: TRBV4-1; J gene: TRBJ1-1; CDR3 protein: CASSQETVNTEAFF
clone size: many; D gene: .; CDR3 length: 15; V gene: TRBV6-1; J gene: TRBJ2-5; CDR3 protein: CASSEGLSAEETQYF
clone size: many; D gene: TRBD2; CDR3 length: 19; V gene: TRBV6-5; J gene: TRBJ2-3; CDR3 protein: CASSYSARLAGGPTDTQYF
clone size: many; D gene: TRBD1; CDR3 length: 15; V gene: TRBV28; J gene: TRBJ2-7; CDR3 protein: CASSSGTGLSYEQYF
clone size: many; D gene: .; CDR3 length: 16; V gene: TRBV6-1; J gene: TRBJ2-1; CDR3 protein: CASRVAASPNYNEQFF
clone size: many; D gene: .; CDR3 length: 14; V gene: TRBV11-2; J gene: TRBJ1-6; CDR3 protein: CASSSQGYNSPLHF
clone size: .; D gene: .; CDR3 length: 15; V gene: TRBV20-1; J gene: TRBJ2-5; CDR3 protein: CSASSQGMANQPQYF
clone size: .; D gene: .; CDR3 length: 15; V gene: TRBV20-1; J gene: TRBJ1-5; CDR3 protein: CSAISGIRVNQPQHF
clone size: .; D gene: .; CDR3 length: 16; V gene: TRBV15; J gene: TRBJ2-7; CDR3 protein: CATSSSRQGLAGEQYF
clone size: many; D gene: .; CDR3 length: 15; V gene: TRBV7-2; J gene: TRBJ2-7; CDR3 protein: CASSLGGTDANEQYF
clone size: many; D gene: TRBD2; CDR3 length: 14; V gene: TRBV16; J gene: TRBJ2-7; CDR3 protein: CASSQNLAGNEQYF
clone size: medium-sized; D gene: TRBD1; CDR3 length: 13; V gene: TRBV7-2; J gene: TRBJ2-7; CDR3 protein: CASSARDSYEQYF
clone size: .; D gene: .; CDR3 length: 14; V gene: TRBV6-6; J gene: TRBJ2-7; CDR3 protein: CASSRDSGPYEQYF